This T cell receptor beta chain emerged from a study of T cell changes during pregnancy in multiple sclerosis. Per the germline V gene, CDR1 is SGHKS and CDR2 is YYEKEE (reference sequence). Trimming removed 2 bases from V and 2 bases from J; junction bases left unmatched: 2. CDR3 length equals 15 residues. TCRdb keeps only in-frame clones here, not all; method: immunoSEQ multiplex PCR. Here the sample spans over 100,000 clones, roughly nine tenths being singletons. The material was peripheral blood, obtained in the third trimester of pregnancy. The genes are TRBV5-5 and TRBJ2-7; 12 positions match TRBD2. This sequence originates from a female donor with multiple sclerosis, enrolled in a pregnancy study. The CDR3 nucleotides are TGTGCCAGCAGCTTTGGACTAGCGGGAACCTACGAGCAGTACTTC. It yields the protein CASSFGLAGTYEQYF. Full variable domain (outside the CDR3, taken from reference TRBV5-5 and TRBJ2-7): DAGVTQSPTHLIKTRGQQVTLRCSPISGHKSVSWYQQVLGQGPQFIFQYYEKEERGRGNFPDRFSARQFPNYSSELNVNALLLGDSALYLCASSFGLAGTYEQYFGPGTRLTVT.